What follows are 18 T cell receptor beta chains derived from one specimen sequenced in a study of shared T cell receptors in the human thymus. Sequencing used immunoSEQ multiplex PCR; TCRdb keeps in-frame clones, though not all of them. Of about 540,000 clones in the sample, around 82% are singletons; the top ten hold approximately 0.013%. This same sample was also part of a study on human thymus T cells.

Source material: thymocytes. These receptors all stem from a boy younger than two with a congenital heart defect.

The chain employs TRBV6-5 and TRBJ1-1, with a tentative D call TRBD1 (6 bases). The CDR3 loop spans 15 amino acids. Germline CDR1 and CDR2: MNHEY and SVGAGI. Trimming removed 6 bases at V and 0 bases at J, with 14 bases between. The CDR3 loop reads CASRQSGELNTEAFF. The CDR3 DNA follows: TGTGCCAGCAGACAATCAGGGGAATTGAACACTGAAGCTTTCTTT.

This chain uses TRBV30 with TRBJ2-3; 7 bases are shared with TRBD2. With 0 bases clipped from V and 5 bases from J, the junction kept 8 bases outside the gene matches. The CDR3 runs 15 residues. Germline CDR1 GTSNPN, CDR2 SVGIG (reference sequence). In DNA, the CDR3 is TGTGCCTGGAGTGTACCCAGCGGGACCCAAGATACGCAGTATTTT. Protein sequence: CAWSVPSGTQDTQYF. Full variable domain (remainder filled in from reference TRBV30 and TRBJ2-3): SQTIHQWPATLVQPVGSPLSLECTVEGTSNPNLYWYRQAAGRGLQLLFYSVGIGQISSEVPQNLSASRPQDRQFILSSKKLLLSDSGFYLCAWSVPSGTQDTQYFGPGTRLTVL.

The rearrangement links TRBV27 to TRBJ1-2, with TRBD1 as a possible D gene (5 bases). CDR3 length equals 13 residues. CDR1 is MNHEY, CDR2 SMNVEV, per germline (reference sequence). V gave up 5 bases and J gave up 6 bases, with 13 bases separating them. The CDR3 DNA reads TGTGCCAGCAGTCGTTACTGGGGGGATGGCTACACCTTC. Protein sequence: CASSRYWGDGYTF.

The chain links TRBV11-2 to TRBJ1-1; no firm D call. From germline, CDR1 is SGHAT and CDR2 FQNNGV. Trimming left V 3 bases short and J 4 bases short, with 9 bases between. This CDR3 is 13 amino acids long. The CDR3 sequence: CASSFTEGTEAFF. CDR3 nucleotides: TGTGCCAGCAGCTTCACAGAGGGCACTGAAGCTTTCTTT. Full variable domain (remainder filled in from reference TRBV11-2 and TRBJ1-1): EAGVAQSPRYKIIEKRQSVAFWCNPISGHATLYWYQQILGQGPKLLIQFQNNGVVDDSQLPKDRFSAERLKGVDSTLKIQPAKLEDSAVYLCASSFTEGTEAFFGQGTRLTVV.

This chain joins TRBV11-2 and TRBJ2-7; D gene ambiguous. V was cut by 5 bases and J by 2 bases, with 7 bases left in between. Germline V lookup: CDR1 SGHAT, CDR2 FQNNGV. This CDR3 has 12 amino acids. CDR3 in DNA: TGTGCCAGCAGCCGACTGACCTACGAGCAGTACTTC. It codes for CASSRLTYEQYF.

This clone showed up just a few times. V and J are TRBV5-6 and TRBJ1-4; tentatively, D is TRBD1 (6 bases). The CDR3 is 16 amino acids. V gave up 0 bases and J gave up 6 bases, with 15 bases separating them. CDR1 and CDR2 from the germline V gene are SGHDT and YYEEEE. The CDR3 DNA reads as TGTGCCAGCAGCTTGGGGAGCAGGACAGCGTATGAAAAACTGTTTTTT. Translating it yields CASSLGSRTAYEKLFF.

The genes are TRBV5-8 and TRBJ2-4, with TRBD2 matching over 9 bases. After removal of 3 bases from V and 8 bases from J, the junction contained 3 bases not matched to a gene. Per germline, CDR1 SGHTS and CDR2 YDEGEE. This CDR3 is built from 13 residues. The CDR3 sequence: CASSWGGGDIQYF. The CDR3 coding sequence is TGTGCCAGCAGCTGGGGCGGGGGGGACATTCAGTACTTC.

In DNA form, the CDR3 reads TGTGCCAGTAGCTTCACCGGGGGTAGCACAGATACGCAGTATTTT. Translated, it gives CASSFTGGSTDTQYF. The chain is built from TRBV19 and TRBJ2-3, with D possibly being TRBD2 (6 bases). The CDR3 runs 15 residues. Looked up from germline, CDR1 is LNHDA and CDR2 is SQIVND (reference sequence). V was pared by 6 bases and J by 0 bases, with 13 bases between.

This chain connects TRBV2 to TRBJ1-1; 7 bases agree with TRBD1. Germline V lookup: CDR1 SNHLY, CDR2 FYNNEI. This CDR3 region has 13 residues. J lost 3 bases, V lost 6 bases, and 4 bases had no gene match. CDR3 DNA sequence: TGTGCCAGCAGGACAGGGCCGGACACTGAAGCTTTCTTT. It translates to CASRTGPDTEAFF.

The chain combines TRBV6-1 with TRBJ2-2, with 15 bases aligning to TRBD2. Germline values: CDR1 MNHNS, CDR2 SASEGT. The CDR3 has 21 residues. J gave up 5 bases and V 1 base, and 14 bases lay outside the gene matches. CDR3 region: CASSEEPGLAGGRAWTGELFF. CDR3 DNA sequence: TGTGCCAGCAGTGAAGAGCCGGGACTAGCGGGAGGCCGGGCGTGGACCGGGGAGCTGTTTTTT.

The genes are TRBV5-8 and TRBJ2-1; 8 nucleotides line up with TRBD2. Germline lookup yields CDR1 SGHTS and CDR2 YDEGEE. The junction had 12 bases not matched to a gene; V was cut back by 5 bases and J by 5 bases. This CDR3 is built from 16 residues. CDR3 protein: CASSSWPGGSNNEQFF. CDR3 bases: TGTGCCAGCAGTTCGTGGCCGGGGGGGTCCAACAATGAGCAGTTCTTC.

This chain uses TRBV19 with TRBJ2-7; TRBD2 matches at 11 bases. After removal of 5 bases from V and 0 bases from J, the junction contained 3 bases not matched to a gene. Germline V gene sequence: CDR1 LNHDA, CDR2 SQIVND (reference sequence). The CDR3 has 15 residues. CDR3 in DNA: TGTGCCAGTAGTTCAGGACTAGCGGGCTCCTACGAGCAGTACTTC. Protein product: CASSSGLAGSYEQYF.

The J gene is TRBJ2-7, the V gene TRBV7-9, with 8 positions matching TRBD1. V lost 1 base to trimming and J lost 12 bases; unmatched junction nucleotides: 5. Germline CDR1 SEHNR, CDR2 FQNEAQ (reference sequence). The CDR3 is 12 residues long. The CDR3 sequence: CASSLDRGALYF. The CDR3 coding sequence is TGTGCCAGCAGCTTAGACAGGGGGGCTCTGTACTTC.

V gene TRBV5-1 combines with J gene TRBJ2-1, with TRBD2 identical over 9 bases. With 1 base clipped from V and 8 bases from J, the junction kept 7 bases outside the gene matches. The CDR3 loop spans 15 amino acids. Germline V gene data show CDR1 as SGHRS and CDR2 as YFSETQ. CDR3 sequence (DNA): TGCGCCAGCAGCTTGTTAGTAGCGGGAGTGGATGAGCAGTTCTTC. It specifies CASSLLVAGVDEQFF.

The chain is built from TRBV6-1 and TRBJ2-7; 10 nucleotides line up with TRBD2. The CDR3 consists of 14 residues. The junction had 5 bases not matched to a gene; V was cut back by 4 bases and J by 5 bases. In germline, CDR1 is MNHNS, CDR2 SASEGT. CDR3 region: CASSGPSGRHEQYF. CDR3 bases: TGTGCCAGCAGTGGCCCTAGCGGGAGACACGAGCAGTACTTC.

The chain uses TRBV14 and TRBJ2-7; tentatively, D is TRBD2 (5 bases). V was shortened by 0 bases and J by 7 bases, with 22 bases between the two germline ends. The germline V gene encodes CDR1 SGHDN and CDR2 FVKESK. CDR3 length equals 17 residues. CDR3 protein: CASSQDHFGVARGEQYF. CDR3 coding DNA: TGTGCCAGCAGCCAAGATCATTTCGGGGTTGCTCGAGGGGAGCAGTACTTC.

V usage is TRBV25-1 and J usage is TRBJ2-7; no definite D call. This CDR3 comprises 13 residues. The germline gives CDR1 MGHDK, CDR2 SYGVNS. Trimming cost V 4 bases and J 3 bases, with 10 bases left between them. CDR3 amino acids: CASSALSYYEQYF. In DNA, the CDR3 is TGTGCCAGCAGTGCTCTATCCTACTACGAGCAGTACTTC.

The chain links TRBV29-1 to TRBJ2-1; 10 nucleotides agree with TRBD2. CDR3 length: 13 residues. J was trimmed by 6 bases and V by 7 bases; bases with no gene match: 6. From germline, CDR1 is SQVTM and CDR2 ANQGSEA. The CDR3 nucleotides are TGCAGCGGGACTAGCGGATCTTCCAATGAGCAGTTCTTC. Translating it yields CSGTSGSSNEQFF.